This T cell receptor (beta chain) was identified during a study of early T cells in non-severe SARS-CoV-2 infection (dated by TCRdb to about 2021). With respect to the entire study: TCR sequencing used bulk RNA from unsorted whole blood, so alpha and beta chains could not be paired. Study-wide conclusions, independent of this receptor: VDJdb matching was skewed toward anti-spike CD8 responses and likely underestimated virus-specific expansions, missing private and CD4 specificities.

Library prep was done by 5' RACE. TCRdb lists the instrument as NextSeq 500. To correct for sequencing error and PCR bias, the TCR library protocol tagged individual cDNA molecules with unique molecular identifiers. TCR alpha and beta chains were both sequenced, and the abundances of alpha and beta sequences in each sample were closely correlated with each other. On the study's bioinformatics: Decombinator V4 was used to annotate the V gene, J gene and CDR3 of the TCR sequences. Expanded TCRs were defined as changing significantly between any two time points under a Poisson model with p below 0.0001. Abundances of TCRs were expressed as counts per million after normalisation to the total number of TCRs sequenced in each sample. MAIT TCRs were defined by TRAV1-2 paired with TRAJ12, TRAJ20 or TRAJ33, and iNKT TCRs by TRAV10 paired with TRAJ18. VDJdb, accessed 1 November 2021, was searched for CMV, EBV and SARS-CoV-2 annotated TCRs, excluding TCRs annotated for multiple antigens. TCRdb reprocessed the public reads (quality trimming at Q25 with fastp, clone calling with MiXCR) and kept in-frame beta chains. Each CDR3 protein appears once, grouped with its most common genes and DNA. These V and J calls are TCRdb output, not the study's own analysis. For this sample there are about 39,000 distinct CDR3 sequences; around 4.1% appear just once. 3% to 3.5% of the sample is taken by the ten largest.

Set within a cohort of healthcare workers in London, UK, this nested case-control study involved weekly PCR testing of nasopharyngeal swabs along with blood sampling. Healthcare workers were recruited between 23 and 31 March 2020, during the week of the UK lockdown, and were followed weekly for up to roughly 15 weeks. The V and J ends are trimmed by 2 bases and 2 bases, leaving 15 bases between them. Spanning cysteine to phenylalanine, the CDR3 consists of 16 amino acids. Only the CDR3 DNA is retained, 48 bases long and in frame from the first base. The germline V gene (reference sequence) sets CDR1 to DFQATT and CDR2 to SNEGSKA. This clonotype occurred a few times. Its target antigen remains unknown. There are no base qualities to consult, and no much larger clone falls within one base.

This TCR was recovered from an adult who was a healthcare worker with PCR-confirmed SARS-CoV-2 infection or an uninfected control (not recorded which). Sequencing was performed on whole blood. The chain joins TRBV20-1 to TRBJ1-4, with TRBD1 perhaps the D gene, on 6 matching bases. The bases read TGCAGTGCTAGAAACAGGGAGCTTATCACTAATGAAAAACTGTTTTTT. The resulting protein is CSARNRELITNEKLFF.